The T cell receptor beta chain described here comes from a study of CD8+ T cells in alopecia areata. Study-level points and caveats: Scalp sample data also include resident alphabeta T cells from normal skin.

Researchers took lesional scalp punch biopsies and peripheral blood from people who were alopecia areata patients. Sorted populations comprised CD4+ and CD8+ T cells obtained from PBMCs. Reverse transcription of extracted RNA yielded cDNA, which provided the sequencing template. Here immunoSEQ multiplex PCR was the method, and the copy in TCRdb shows in-frame clones only, minus some. The data show about 130,000 clones, with about 50% seen just once and 18% held by the top ten. Comments on this clone: No antigen is known for it.

Sequencing was performed on CD8+ T cells sorted from blood, taken at week 0. The receptor was derived from a human donor with alopecia areata.

As DNA, the CDR3 is TGCGCCAGCAGCTTGGCCCTGACTAGTTTGGGTCGGGATGAGCAGTTCTTC. Protein product: CASSLALTSLGRDEQFF. V usage is TRBV5-1 and J usage is TRBJ2-1; maybe TRBD2 (6 bases). Germline assignment: CDR1 SGHRS and CDR2 YFSETQ. This CDR3 spans 17 amino acids. Trimming shortened V by 0 bases and J by 8 bases, and 21 bases separated the two germline ends.